Listed below are T cell receptor beta chains from one sample, sequenced in a study of T cell responses to AZD1222 COVID-19 vaccine. Measured with immunoSEQ multiplex PCR; TCRdb has only the in-frame clones, and not every one. The table includes under 150,000 clones, around 88% detected once. The starting material was peripheral blood, obtained 28 days after the second AZD1222 dose. The receptor set was obtained from an adult who received the AZD1222 COVID-19 vaccine. Each CDR3 is given with its conserved first and last residue. D genes are given only for firm matches.

v_gene,j_gene,d_gene,CDR3aa
TRBV19,TRBJ2-6,.,CASLRDPSGANVLTF
TRBV6-5,TRBJ1-1,TRBD1,CASNRGNTEAFF
TRBV7-2,TRBJ1-1,.,CASSTFGTEAFF
TRBV4-3,TRBJ1-3,TRBD1,CASSQADRAGNTIYF
TRBV4-1,TRBJ1-5,.,CASSTGSGQPQHF
TRBV4-3,TRBJ1-2,.,CASSQGRSSVYGYTF
TRBV5-4,TRBJ1-1,.,CASSLGQSGYGTEAFF
TRBV10-3,TRBJ2-1,TRBD1,CAISTGQGNEQFF
TRBV19,TRBJ2-5,TRBD1,CASSQSSTGLWETQYF
TRBV6-2/TRBV6-3,TRBJ2-3,TRBD1,CASSSPTGGNTDTQYF
TRBV6-1,TRBJ2-3,TRBD2,CASSEGGGDPGTQYF
TRBV10-3,TRBJ1-1,.,CAISEGRLNTEAFF
TRBV7-3,TRBJ2-3,.,CASSLNYQSTDTQYF
TRBV9,TRBJ1-3,.,CASSVQRDGNTIYF